The 10 T cell receptor beta chains in this list originate from one sample, sequenced in a study of response to subunit inactivated influenza vaccine. Using its own MiXCR run on the RT-PCR reads, TCRdb lists one record per CDR3 protein. Of roughly 500,000 distinct CDR3 sequences listed, approximately 15% are singletons. The sample in question was CD4+ T cells sorted from PBMCs, obtained around 2 years after vaccination. The source of these receptors is a man aged 45-69 years who received an inactivated influenza vaccine.

This clonotype has more than one count but fewer than ten. V usage is TRBV7-6 and J usage is TRBJ2-2; D is possibly TRBD1 (5 bases). The CDR3 spans 17 residues. The germline CDR1 and CDR2 sequences are SGHVS and FNYEAQ. V was clipped by 7 bases and J by 3 bases, with 21 bases between them. DNA for the CDR3: TGTGCCAGCACCGTGACCCTTCCGGACAAGTACACCGGGGAGCTGTTTTTT. This translates into CASTVTLPDKYTGELFF.

J is TRBJ2-1 and V is TRBV9; 11 bases are a match to TRBD2. CDR1 and CDR2 from the germline V gene are SGDLS and YYNGEE. With 3 bases clipped from V and 2 bases from J, the junction kept 7 bases outside the gene matches. The CDR3 totals 17 residues. Here the CDR3 reads CASSARDSGRAYNEQFF. The DNA of the CDR3 is TGTGCCAGCAGCGCTCGAGATAGCGGGAGGGCCTACAATGAGCAGTTCTTC.

This rearrangement joins TRBV7-2 to TRBJ2-7; no firm D call. The CDR3 has 13 residues. Germline values: CDR1 SGHTA, CDR2 FQGNSA. The V end lost 8 bases, the J end lost 2 bases, and 13 bases lay between the germline ends. Here the CDR3 reads CASRLDGTYEQYF. As DNA, the CDR3 is TGTGCCAGCCGCCTTGATGGTACCTACGAGCAGTACTTC.

The chain couples TRBV20-1 to TRBJ1-6, with a possible D match to TRBD1 (5 bases). Trimming took off 5 bases at V and 9 bases at J, with 14 bases between the two ends. The CDR3 totals 13 residues. Germline V gives CDR1 DFQATT, CDR2 SNEGSKA (reference sequence). DNA of the CDR3: TGCAGTGCTCGCCGGGACCACCGTTCACCCCTCCACTTT. This gives the protein CSARRDHRSPLHF.

The V gene is TRBV5-6, the J gene TRBJ2-7; a weak D match, TRBD1 (6 bases). Germline lookup yields CDR1 SGHDT and CDR2 YYEEEE. Trimming took 0 bases from V and 6 from J, leaving 13 bases between them. The length of the CDR3 is 14 residues. For the CDR3, the DNA is TGTGCCAGCAGCTTGGCTGATCCAGGGGCCGAGCAGTACTTC. Translating gives CASSLADPGAEQYF.

This chain uses TRBV29-1 with TRBJ2-7; 9 bases agree with TRBD2. Per the germline V gene, CDR1 is SQVTM and CDR2 is ANQGSEA. Germline trimming cut 6 bases from V and 1 base from J; bases unmatched to any gene: 4. The CDR3 has 13 amino acids. The CDR3 sequence: CSVRTSGSYEQYF. CDR3 DNA sequence: TGCAGCGTACGTACTAGCGGGTCCTACGAGCAGTACTTC.

This clonotype was recorded a few times. The chain combines TRBV5-1 with TRBJ2-5; D gene unclear. The V end lost 4 bases, the J end lost 1 base, and 14 bases lay between the germline ends. Germline lookup yields CDR1 SGHRS and CDR2 YFSETQ. CDR3 length: 15 amino acids. The CDR3 sequence: CASSPNTVRQETQYF. The CDR3 DNA reads TGCGCCAGCAGCCCTAATACAGTGCGCCAAGAGACCCAGTACTTC.

This clonotype was detected a few times. This chain uses TRBV4-3 with TRBJ2-3, with TRBD1 matching 8 bases. The CDR3 has 16 residues. The germline gives CDR1 LGHNA, CDR2 YSLEER. Trimming took 0 bases from V and 3 from J; bases not matched to a gene: 5. The CDR3 DNA reads as TGCGCCAGCAGCCAAGATAACAGGGGGGAGACAGATACGCAGTATTTT. Translating gives CASSQDNRGETDTQYF.

Only a few counts were recorded for this clonotype. V and J are TRBV12-3 or TRBV12-4 and TRBJ1-2; 11 bases match TRBD1. Trimming cost V 3 bases and J 11 bases; bases outside gene matches: 11. CDR3 size: 15 residues. CDR3 residues: CASSLITGTGGKYTF. The CDR3 coding sequence is TGTGCCAGCAGTTTGATTACCGGGACAGGGGGGAAATACACCTTC.

This clonotype was counted only a few times. This chain joins TRBV10-1 and TRBJ1-4; TRBD1 might be the D (5 bases). Trimming pared 0 bases from V and 5 bases from J, leaving 10 bases between. The CDR3 covers 15 residues. CDR1 and CDR2 from the germline V gene are WNHNN and SYGVQD (reference sequence). The CDR3 DNA is TGCGCCAGCAGTGAGTCCGGGGCCCCCAATGAAAAACTGTTTTTT. Protein: CASSESGAPNEKLFF.